This TCR beta chain was sequenced for a study of blood T cell repertoires in COVID-19. Study at large: Sources were T cells, B-cell-depleted T cells, or PBMCs; the material itself was cDNA or gDNA.

Only in-frame clones appear in the TCRdb table, and some are missing; sequencing was by immunoSEQ multiplex PCR. The table includes 90,000 to 120,000 clones, 84% detected once. Germline V CDR1 and CDR2: KGHSH, LQKENI. Trimming removed 2 bases from V and 7 bases from J, with 14 bases in between. This CDR3 region has 14 residues. The chain combines TRBV18 with TRBJ2-5; tentative D call: TRBD1 (5 bases). This sequence was found in a human donor in a cohort sampled during active COVID-19. The sequenced sample consisted of peripheral blood. The CDR3 loop is CASSPNAYQGTQYF. The CDR3 nucleotides read TGTGCCAGCTCACCAAATGCCTACCAGGGGACCCAGTACTTC.